These T cell receptor beta chains were read from a single sample in a study of identical twins. Each CDR3 protein is one row after TCRdb ran MiXCR on the 5' RACE reads. The table lists roughly 230,000 distinct CDR3 sequences, approximately 8.6% of them singletons. The same specimen was also included in a second study, on yellow fever vaccine responses in identical twins.

The sequencing sample was made of CD8+ T cells sorted from blood. The receptors were sampled from a woman between 18 and 29 years old in good health. CDR3s include the opening cysteine and the closing phenylalanine or tryptophan. Each record gives: CDR3 protein, CDR3 DNA, D gene, V gene, J gene, clone size. The D gene is left open where the match is weak. The size entry is marked missing in some rows and otherwise reads once, few, many or a size class.

CASSQGQGPYNEQFF,TGTGCCAGCAGCCAGGGACAGGGGCCCTACAATGAGCAGTTCTTC,TRBD1,TRBV6-1,TRBJ2-1,few
CASQGFQQYF,TGTGCCAGTCAGGGTTTCCAGCAGTACTTC,NA,TRBV2,TRBJ2-7,NA
CAISELRDRGLDGSYNEQFF,TGTGCCATCAGTGAGCTCCGGGACAGGGGGCTTGACGGCTCCTACAATGAGCAGTTCTTC,TRBD1,TRBV10-3,TRBJ2-1,few
CSVEGQVSSSYNEQFF,TGCAGCGTTGAAGGACAGGTATCCAGCTCCTACAATGAGCAGTTCTTC,NA,TRBV29-1,TRBJ2-1,many
CASSPGLAGEGGTQYF,TGTGCCAGCAGTCCGGGACTAGCGGGAGAGGGGGGCACGCAGTATTTT,TRBD2,TRBV12-3/TRBV12-4,TRBJ2-3,few
CATSQGPGQGYAGELFF,TGTGCCACCAGCCAGGGCCCGGGACAGGGTTATGCCGGGGAGCTGTTTTTT,TRBD1,TRBV3-1,TRBJ2-2,few
CASSFLAGASTDTQYF,TGTGCCAGCAGCTTTCTAGCGGGGGCCAGCACAGATACGCAGTATTTT,TRBD2,TRBV7-6,TRBJ2-3,few
CSAQTSFRAGTEQFF,TGCAGTGCCCAGACTAGTTTTCGGGCGGGCACTGAGCAGTTCTTC,NA,TRBV20-1,TRBJ2-1,NA
CASRGPVEQFF,TGTGCCAGCAGGGGCCCGGTTGAGCAGTTCTTC,NA,TRBV7-9,TRBJ2-1,NA
CAISESWTSPTDTQYF,TGTGCCATCAGTGAGTCCTGGACTAGCCCCACAGATACGCAGTATTTT,TRBD2,TRBV10-3,TRBJ2-3,many
CASSLLGTGTDTQYF,TGTGCCAGCAGTTTGTTGGGAACCGGAACAGATACGCAGTATTTT,NA,TRBV27,TRBJ2-3,NA
CASSPDGLPPVNEQFF,TGTGCCAGCAGCCCAGACGGACTCCCGCCGGTCAATGAGCAGTTCTTC,NA,TRBV14,TRBJ2-1,NA
CSARVQGQGSSPLHF,TGCAGTGCTAGAGTCCAGGGACAGGGAAGTTCACCCCTCCACTTT,TRBD1,TRBV20-1,TRBJ1-6,few
CASSLVGLTYEQYF,TGTGCCAGCAGCTTGGTCGGACTGACCTACGAGCAGTACTTC,NA,TRBV5-5,TRBJ2-7,few
CATSRSGLPYEQYF,TGTGCCACCAGCAGAAGCGGGCTTCCCTACGAGCAGTACTTC,NA,TRBV15,TRBJ2-7,NA
CASSPWAGGSEAFF,TGTGCCAGCAGTCCCTGGGCAGGGGGATCTGAAGCTTTCTTT,TRBD1,TRBV6-1,TRBJ1-1,many
CASSEFLGGSDFNEQFF,TGTGCCAGCAGTGAATTTTTAGGCGGGAGCGATTTCAATGAGCAGTTCTTC,TRBD2,TRBV25-1,TRBJ2-1,many
CATSRDYSGSSTDTQYF,TGTGCCACCAGCAGAGACTATAGCGGGAGCAGCACAGATACGCAGTATTTT,TRBD2,TRBV15,TRBJ2-3,few
CASSQDGTGTNEQFF,TGCGCCAGCAGCCAAGATGGGACAGGGACCAATGAGCAGTTCTTC,TRBD1,TRBV4-3,TRBJ2-1,NA
CASSLATTSTDTQYF,TGTGCCAGCAGCTTAGCCACTACCTCTACAGATACGCAGTATTTT,NA,TRBV11-2,TRBJ2-3,NA
CSVEHAGSEAFF,TGCAGCGTTGAACACGCAGGGTCTGAAGCTTTCTTT,NA,TRBV29-1,TRBJ1-1,many
CASSLQQGYEQFF,TGCGCCAGCAGCTTACAACAGGGCTATGAGCAGTTCTTC,NA,TRBV5-1,TRBJ2-1,few
CASSLASGSPYNEQFF,TGTGCCAGCAGCTTGGCAAGCGGGAGCCCCTACAATGAGCAGTTCTTC,TRBD2,TRBV5-6,TRBJ2-1,NA
CASSYSTSFPSGIDEQFF,TGTGCCAGCAGTTACTCGACTTCATTTCCTAGCGGGATTGATGAGCAGTTCTTC,TRBD2,TRBV6-2/TRBV6-3,TRBJ2-1,many
CASSPNRGARTGELFF,TGTGCCAGCAGCCCTAACCGGGGGGCTAGAACCGGGGAGCTGTTTTTT,NA,TRBV7-9,TRBJ2-2,many
CASSLAGLGEKETQYF,TGTGCCAGCAGCTTAGCCGGCTTAGGGGAGAAAGAGACCCAGTACTTC,NA,TRBV11-2,TRBJ2-5,NA
CASKQLAKNIQYF,TGCGCCAGCAAGCAACTAGCCAAAAACATTCAGTACTTC,NA,TRBV4-3,TRBJ2-4,many
CASSKDSSGANVLTF,TGTGCCAGCAGTAAGGATAGCTCTGGGGCCAACGTCCTGACTTTC,NA,TRBV6-2/TRBV6-3,TRBJ2-6,many
CASSPGVVGQPQHF,TGTGCCAGCAGCCCAGGGGTGGTGGGTCAGCCCCAGCATTTT,NA,TRBV11-2,TRBJ1-5,many
CASSLSVGRKQYF,TGTGCCAGCAGTTTATCGGTGGGGCGGAAGCAGTACTTC,NA,TRBV27,TRBJ2-7,many
CASRPVMTRWHEQFF,TGTGCCAGCAGGCCAGTTATGACCCGGTGGCATGAGCAGTTCTTC,NA,TRBV12-3/TRBV12-4,TRBJ2-1,many
CSVEGVSVGLGSTDTQYF,TGCAGCGTTGAAGGTGTGTCTGTGGGATTAGGAAGCACAGATACGCAGTATTTT,NA,TRBV29-1,TRBJ2-3,many
CASSLGRQGGSYNEQFF,TGCGCCAGCAGCCTCGGGAGACAGGGGGGTTCCTACAATGAGCAGTTCTTC,TRBD1,TRBV4-3,TRBJ2-1,NA